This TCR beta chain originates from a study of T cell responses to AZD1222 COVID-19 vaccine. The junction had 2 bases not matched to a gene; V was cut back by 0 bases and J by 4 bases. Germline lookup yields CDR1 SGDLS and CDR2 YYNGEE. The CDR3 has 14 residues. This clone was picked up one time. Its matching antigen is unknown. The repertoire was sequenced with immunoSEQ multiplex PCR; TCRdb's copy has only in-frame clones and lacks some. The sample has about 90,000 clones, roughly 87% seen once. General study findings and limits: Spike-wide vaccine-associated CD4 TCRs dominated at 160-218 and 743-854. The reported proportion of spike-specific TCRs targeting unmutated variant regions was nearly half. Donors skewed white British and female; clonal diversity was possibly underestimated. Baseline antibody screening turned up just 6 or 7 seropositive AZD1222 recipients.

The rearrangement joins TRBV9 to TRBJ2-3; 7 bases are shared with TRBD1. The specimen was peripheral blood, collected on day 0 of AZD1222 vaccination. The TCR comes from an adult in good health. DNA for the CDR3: TGTGCCAGCAGCGTAGCGGGACAGTCAGATACGCAGTATTTT. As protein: CASSVAGQSDTQYF.